Below, 15 T cell receptor beta chains from the same sample are listed, as sequenced in a study of T cells in Graves' hyperthyroidism and ophthalmopathy. The source material, RNA transcripts, was used to amplify TCR beta CDR3 regions. Primed by the HTBI set, a first-round RT-PCR was run on the TCR CDR3. TCRdb called the multiplex PCR reads again in MiXCR, with one record for every CDR3 protein. The sample consists of about half a million distinct CDR3 sequences, roughly 20% of them appearing once. Sequencing was carried out using blood. These receptors all stem from a man aged 18 to 30 with Graves' hyperthyroidism.

This clonotype has ten or more counts. The rearrangement uses TRBV6-1 and TRBJ1-2, with D uncertain. CDR3 length: 15 amino acids. Germline-derived CDR1 and CDR2 are MNHNS and SASEGT. Trimming took 2 bases from V and 8 from J, leaving 18 bases between them. The CDR3: CASSEPPSVVSGYTF. DNA for the CDR3: TGTGCCAGCAGTGAACCCCCCAGTGTCGTCTCGGGCTACACCTTC.

The sample holds many counts of this clonotype. DNA for the CDR3: TGTGCCAGCAGGGACTGGGACAGCCCTATGAACACTGAAGCTTTCTTT. This translates into CASRDWDSPMNTEAFF. The V gene is TRBV6-1, the J gene TRBJ1-1, with TRBD1 matching over 7 bases. CDR3 size: 16 residues. Germline V gives CDR1 MNHNS, CDR2 SASEGT. J lost 0 bases, V lost 6 bases, and 10 bases had no gene match.

This clonotype was observed many times. The chain recombines TRBV6-1 with TRBJ2-7; 10 nucleotides align to TRBD2. V gave up 2 bases and J gave up 2 bases; unmatched junction bases: 3. Germline assignment: CDR1 MNHNS and CDR2 SASEGT. The CDR3 sequence is 15 residues long. The CDR3 sequence is CASSEQSGGAYEQYF. In DNA form, the CDR3 reads TGTGCCAGCAGTGAACAGAGCGGGGGGGCCTACGAGCAGTACTTC.

The rearrangement uses TRBV7-2 and TRBJ2-7, with D hard to call. CDR3 length equals 15 residues. The germline V gene encodes CDR1 SGHTA and CDR2 FQGNSA. Trimming cost V 4 bases and J 2 bases, with 15 bases left between them. The CDR3 nucleotides read TGTGCCAGCAGCTCCCCCTGGGCCTCCACCTACGAGCAGTACTTC. Its translation: CASSSPWASTYEQYF. Using reference TRBV7-2 and TRBJ2-7 for the parts outside the CDR3, the full variable domain is GAGVSQSPSNKVTEKGKDVELRCDPISGHTALYWYRQSLGQGLEFLIYFQGNSAPDKSGLPSDRFSAERTGGSVSTLTIQRTQQEDSAVYLCASSSPWASTYEQYFGPGTRLTVT.

This clonotype was detected a few times. V usage is TRBV28 and J usage is TRBJ1-2; tentatively, D is TRBD1 (5 bases). The CDR3 covers 13 residues. V lost 6 bases and J 5 bases, leaving 13 bases between the germline ends. CDR1 is MDHEN, CDR2 SYDVKM, per germline. The CDR3 region is CASSYRDVYGYTF. The CDR3 nucleotides are TGTGCCAGCAGCTATCGGGACGTTTATGGCTACACCTTC.

Many counts were recorded for this clonotype. The chain links TRBV11-2 to TRBJ1-1, with D perhaps TRBD1 (5 bases). The CDR3 length is 16 residues. Trimming took off 5 bases at V and 3 bases at J, with 19 bases between the two ends. The germline V gene has CDR1 SGHAT and CDR2 FQNNGV. Written as DNA, the CDR3 is TGTGCCAGCAGCCCCCCTTGGGGCAGGATTGACACTGAAGCTTTCTTT. Translated, it gives CASSPPWGRIDTEAFF.

This clonotype occurred many times. CDR3 residues: CASSVGPGAFPNQPQHF. In DNA, the CDR3 is TGTGCCAGCAGTGTTGGCCCGGGAGCTTTTCCTAATCAGCCCCAGCATTTT. This chain uses TRBV6-1 with TRBJ1-5; no reliable D call. The CDR3 extends over 17 amino acids. Germline CDR1 reads MNHNS; CDR2 reads SASEGT. V was clipped by 4 bases and J by 4 bases, with 20 bases between them.

This clonotype was counted at least ten times. This chain uses TRBV30 with TRBJ2-7; the D is unclear. Between the trimmed V and J ends, which lost 1 base and 0 bases, there was a span of 7 bases. The CDR3 contains 13 residues. Germline-derived CDR1 and CDR2 are GTSNPN and SVGIG (reference sequence). CDR3 nucleotides: TGTGCCTGGAGTGGGGTATACTCCTACGAGCAGTACTTC. Its protein is CAWSGVYSYEQYF.

The table lists this clonotype with many counts. V usage is TRBV28 and J usage is TRBJ2-2; 8 bases agree with TRBD1. V lost 4 bases to trimming and J lost 5 bases; unmatched junction nucleotides: 6. The CDR3 has 15 amino acids. Germline V CDR1 and CDR2: MDHEN, SYDVKM. The CDR3: CASSSGGALTGELFF. The CDR3 region has the DNA TGTGCCAGCAGTTCAGGGGGCGCTTTAACCGGGGAGCTGTTTTTT.

This clonotype was recorded at least ten times. The chain is built from TRBV7-8 and TRBJ1-5; 8 positions match TRBD1. CDR1 SGHVS and CDR2 FQNEAQ come from the germline V gene. The CDR3 is 17 residues long. Trimming cost V 4 bases and J 2 bases; bases outside gene matches: 10. The CDR3 DNA reads as TGTGCCAGCAGCTCCTTGGACAGGGACGTAGGCAATCAGCCCCAGCATTTT. This sequence encodes CASSSLDRDVGNQPQHF.

This clonotype came up many times. CDR3 DNA sequence: TGTGCCAGCAGTTACGGGACAGGGGGCCAAGAGACCCAGTACTTC. As protein: CASSYGTGGQETQYF. This sequence joins TRBV6-5 and TRBJ2-5, with 11 bases lining up with TRBD1. This CDR3 has 15 amino acids. In germline, CDR1 is MNHEY, CDR2 SVGAGI. V trimming: 2 bases; J trimming: 1 base; junction bases outside the gene matches: 0.

This clonotype was observed at least ten times. The J gene is TRBJ2-2, the V gene TRBV12-3 or TRBV12-4, with D perhaps TRBD1 or TRBD2 (5 bases each). The CDR3 spans 16 residues. V lost 6 bases, J lost 6 bases, and 20 bases lay in between. CDR3 coding DNA: TGTGCCAGCAGCCCTGGGGGTGCCTGGGGTCCCGGGGAGCTGTTTTTT. As protein: CASSPGGAWGPGELFF.

This clonotype was counted ten times or more. Here the CDR3 reads CASSFGTASNYGYTF. CDR3 nucleotide sequence: TGCGCCAGCAGCTTTGGGACTGCATCTAACTATGGCTACACCTTC. The chain carries TRBV5-1 and TRBJ1-2; D might be TRBD1 (5 bases). This CDR3 comprises 15 residues. Germline V gene lookup returns CDR1 SGHRS and CDR2 YFSETQ. V lost 2 bases and J 0 bases, leaving 11 bases between the germline ends.

This clonotype was seen many times. This chain connects TRBV18 to TRBJ2-5; possibly TRBD1 for D (5 bases). The CDR3 covers 13 residues. Germline CDR1 KGHSH, CDR2 LQKENI. V gave up 8 bases and J gave up 3 bases, with 13 bases separating them. As DNA, the CDR3 is TGTGCCAGCAGCCCCCCCAGGGAAGAGACCCAGTACTTC. Translated, it gives CASSPPREETQYF. Supplemented by reference TRBV18 and TRBJ2-5, the full variable domain reads NAGVMQNPRHLVRRRGQEARLRCSPMKGHSHVYWYRQLPEEGLKFMVYLQKENIIDESGMPKERFSAEFPKEGPSILRIQQVVRGDSAAYFCASSPPREETQYFGPGTRLLVL.

This clonotype was observed at least ten times. V and J are TRBV19 and TRBJ2-5, with 8 nucleotides matching TRBD1. V dropped 5 bases and J dropped 2; count of bases not matched to a gene: 10. Germline lookup yields CDR1 LNHDA and CDR2 SQIVND (reference sequence). The CDR3 spans 16 residues. CDR3 region: CASSLKTGAFQETQYF. The CDR3 nucleotides read TGTGCCAGTAGTCTAAAGACAGGGGCGTTTCAAGAGACCCAGTACTTC.